This entry is about one T cell receptor (beta chain). Its target is not known. Healthy donors had no documented immune events, such as infections, while sampled. This CDR3 region has 16 residues. V lost 3 bases and J 0 bases, leaving 13 bases between the germline ends. Germline V gene sequence: CDR1 SGDLS, CDR2 YYNGEE. The data stem from a study of identifying expanded T cells in peripheral blood. Whole-study results and caveats: Clone count variance between roughly 2-week samples rose with total template count. Over approximately two and four weeks, about 15 and 19 clones changed, versus roughly 1.1 between replicates.

Sequencing was performed with immunoSEQ multiplex PCR; in TCRdb, only in-frame clones are kept and a portion is missing. The sample consists of 70,000 to 95,000 clones, roughly 86% of them appearing once. The clonotype was recovered from a person aged 18 to 75 in good health. The rearrangement links TRBV9 to TRBJ1-3, with D possibly TRBD1 on 5 matching bases. Sequencing used blood. CDR3 nucleotides: TGTGCCAGCAGCGGCAAGAGACAGCCCTCTGGAAACACCATATATTTT. Translated, it gives CASSGKRQPSGNTIYF.